This TCR beta chain was documented in a study of blood T cell repertoires in COVID-19. Overall study context: The origin of the acute and convalescent COVID-19 samples was the United States, Italy and Spain. Nucleic acid was either cDNA or gDNA, and it came from T cells, B-cell-depleted T cells, or PBMCs.

CDR1 SNHLY and CDR2 FYNNEI come from the germline V gene. The V end lost 6 bases, the J end lost 4 bases, and 9 bases lay between the germline ends. This CDR3 has 12 residues. In the authors' methods: Researchers report that nucleated cell counts were estimated from reference gene primer amplification. Sequencing used immunoSEQ multiplex PCR; TCRdb keeps in-frame clones, though not all of them. The DNA gave D and trimming, while V, J and clone size come from that table. The table includes 250,000 to 400,000 clones, around 85% detected once. As concerns this clone: Other DNA sequences in the same sample also yield this CDR3.

The chain employs TRBV2 and TRBJ1-1, with D perhaps TRBD1 (6 bases). This receptor was identified in a woman aged 30 to 39 who had been exposed to COVID-19. Sequencing was performed on PBMCs or T cells enriched from blood (not recorded which). The CDR3 loop reads CASRRGGTEAFF. For the CDR3, the DNA is TGTGCCAGCAGACGAGGGGGCACTGAAGCTTTCTTT.